This T cell receptor (beta chain) derives from a study of early T cells in non-severe SARS-CoV-2 infection. Regarding the study as a whole: Anti-spike CD8 responses were favored by VDJdb matching, which missed private and CD4 specificities.

CDR1 is GTSNPN and CDR2 is SVGIG in the germline V gene (reference sequence). With V trimmed by 4 bases and J by 0 bases, 4 bases remained unmatched. The CDR3 spans 14 residues. This clonotype was observed many times. No antigen is known for it. TCRdb redid the calling of the 5' RACE reads with MiXCR, one entry per CDR3 protein. The sample has about 61,000 distinct CDR3 sequences; 11% are singletons. The origin of this receptor is an adult who was a healthcare worker with PCR-confirmed SARS-CoV-2 infection or an uninfected control (not recorded which). The chain has TRBV30 and TRBJ2-3; 7 bases fit TRBD2. Sequences were obtained from whole blood. The CDR3, as DNA: TGTGCCTGGAAGGCGGGGGTCAGCACAGATACGCAGTATTTT. Translated: CAWKAGVSTDTQYF.